Below are 25 T cell receptor beta chains sequenced from a single sample in a study of molecular identifiers for immune sequencing clone quantification. TCRdb ran MiXCR on the PCR reads and lists one entry per CDR3 protein. The sample holds about 320,000 distinct CDR3 sequences; roughly 24% are singletons and the top ten take about 0.74%. The sample taken for sequencing was naive CD8+ T cells from blood, with Jurkat cell RNA spiked in. Subset in this sample: FACS-sorted CD8+CD4-CCR7+CD45RA+ naive T cells. The receptors here all came from a human donor in good health. Some libraries in this study had Jurkat cell RNA spiked in.

This clonotype was picked up many times. V is TRBV24-1 and J is TRBJ2-1, with D unresolved. This CDR3 is 14 amino acids long. V gave up 1 base and J gave up 5 bases, with 8 bases separating them. Germline lookup yields CDR1 KGHDR and CDR2 SFDVKD. The CDR3 DNA follows: TGTGCCACCAGTGATTTAAGTCTTGACAATGAGCAGTTCTTC. This translates into CATSDLSLDNEQFF.

This clonotype was counted many times. An end of the junction differs from the germline gene, which may be a read error. The chain has TRBV19 and TRBJ1-1; D gene uncertain. CDR3 length equals 14 residues. Germline CDR1 is LNHDA and CDR2 is SQIVND (reference sequence). CDR3 protein: CASSTWGMNTEAFF. CDR3 in DNA: TGTGCCAGCAGTACGTGGGGTATGAACACTGAAGCTTTCTTT.

This clonotype was observed a handful of times. This chain joins TRBV6-2 or TRBV6-3 and TRBJ2-7; 9 bases line up with TRBD1. Losses at the gene ends were 6 bases for V and 1 base for J; bases not matched to a gene: 7. The CDR3 totals 15 residues. Germline V gene lookup returns CDR1 MNHEY and CDR2 SVGEGT. The CDR3 sequence: CASSWDRVSSYEQYF. DNA for the CDR3: TGTGCCAGCAGCTGGGACAGGGTATCGTCCTACGAGCAGTACTTC.

This clonotype was picked up a small number of times. V gene TRBV4-3 combines with J gene TRBJ2-7; D unresolved. CDR3 size: 14 residues. V was pared by 1 base and J by 0 bases, with 7 bases between. Germline values: CDR1 LGHNA, CDR2 YSLEER. The CDR3 sequence: CASSQASHSYEQYF. The CDR3 DNA is TGCGCCAGCAGCCAAGCCAGTCACTCCTACGAGCAGTACTTC.

Of note for this clonotype: Because it lacks the conserved phenylalanine or tryptophan at the end, this CDR3 is likely a read error. The chain joins TRBV7-9 to TRBJ2-7; D remains unclear. Germline V gene sequence: CDR1 SEHNR, CDR2 FQNEAQ (reference sequence). This CDR3 spans 13 amino acids. The V gene lost 3 bases and the J gene lost 7 bases, with 13 bases spanning the gap. CDR3 protein: CASSLGHRGEQYS. DNA of the CDR3: TGTGCCAGCAGCTTGGGTCATCGTGGAGAGCAGTACTCC.

This clonotype was observed at least ten times. The rearrangement links TRBV6-5 to TRBJ2-3; possible D gene TRBD1, 5 bases. Germline V gene lookup returns CDR1 MNHEY and CDR2 SVGAGI. This CDR3 is 17 amino acids long. V was shortened by 4 bases and J by 0 bases, with 17 bases between the two germline ends. Here the CDR3 reads CASSWSRDGVSTDTQYF. In DNA form, the CDR3 reads TGTGCCAGCAGTTGGAGCAGGGATGGTGTTAGCACAGATACGCAGTATTTT.

This clonotype has only a few counts. This rearrangement joins TRBV6-4 to TRBJ2-7; D may match TRBD1 or TRBD2 (5 bases each). CDR1 and CDR2 from the germline V gene are MRHNA and SNTAGT. The V and J ends lost 6 bases and 4 bases respectively, with 19 bases between them. The CDR3 contains 15 residues. As DNA, the CDR3 is TGTGCCAGCAGCGGAGTGTTCGGGGCCAGATACGAGCAGTACTTC. This codes for CASSGVFGARYEQYF.

This clonotype was seen repeatedly, ten times or more. The CDR3 sequence: CASSLEGYYSYEQYF. The CDR3 bases are TGTGCCAGCAGCTTGGAAGGGTATTACTCCTACGAGCAGTACTTC. The chain has TRBV5-4 and TRBJ2-7, with unresolved D. This CDR3 is built from 15 residues. Looked up from germline, CDR1 is SGHNT and CDR2 is YYREEE (reference sequence). Trimming removed 0 bases from V and 0 bases from J, with 10 bases in between.

This clonotype was recorded at least ten times. For the CDR3, the DNA is TGTGCCAGCAGTTTGATCGGGGGCTTGGGCACTGAAGCTTTCTTT. This translates into CASSLIGGLGTEAFF. V gene TRBV28 combines with J gene TRBJ1-1, with D perhaps matching TRBD1 (6 bases). Per the germline V gene, CDR1 is MDHEN and CDR2 is SYDVKM. Trimming removed 3 bases from V and 4 bases from J, with 15 bases in between. The CDR3 extends over 15 amino acids. Using reference TRBV28 and TRBJ1-1 for the parts outside the CDR3, the full variable domain is DVKVTQSSRYLVKRTGEKVFLECVQDMDHENMFWYRQDPGLGLRLIYFSYDVKMKEKGDIPEGYSVSREKKERFSLILESASTNQTSMYLCASSLIGGLGTEAFFGQGTRLTVV.

This chain connects TRBV3-1 to TRBJ2-5, with 9 bases that match TRBD2. The CDR3 runs to 17 residues. Germline V gene data show CDR1 as LGHDT and CDR2 as YNNKEL (reference sequence). V lost 0 bases to trimming and J lost 4 bases; unmatched junction nucleotides: 9. CDR3 coding DNA: TGTGCCAGCAGCCAAGACCCCGGGCTAGCGGGGATAGAGACCCAGTACTTC. It encodes CASSQDPGLAGIETQYF.

This clonotype appeared many times. The V call is TRBV6-1, the J call TRBJ1-5; D uncertain. This CDR3 spans 15 amino acids. The germline V gene encodes CDR1 MNHNS and CDR2 SASEGT. Trimming took 4 bases from V and 0 from J, leaving 10 bases between them. CDR3 DNA sequence: TGTGCCAGCAGTGTGTCACAAGTTAGCAATCAGCCCCAGCATTTT. Translated, it gives CASSVSQVSNQPQHF.

This clonotype came up a few times. The gene calls are TRBV6-2 or TRBV6-3 and TRBJ2-2, with D perhaps TRBD1 (6 bases). Germline V gives CDR1 MNHEY, CDR2 SVGEGT. The CDR3 has 15 residues. Trimming stripped 7 bases from V and 6 bases from J, with 18 bases between. CDR3 sequence reads: CASNRQALRPGELFF. DNA of the CDR3: TGTGCCAGCAACCGACAGGCCTTGAGGCCCGGGGAGCTGTTTTTT.

This clonotype appeared many times. This sequence joins TRBV28 and TRBJ1-4, with unresolved D. Trimming removed 5 bases at V and 1 base at J, with 14 bases between. The CDR3 spans 16 residues. The V gene's germline CDR1 is MDHEN and CDR2 SYDVKM. The CDR3, as DNA: TGTGCCAGCAGTGAAACTAGCCCCGAAACTAATGAAAAACTGTTTTTT. This encodes CASSETSPETNEKLFF.

V usage is TRBV29-1 and J usage is TRBJ2-3; no reliable D call. CDR3 length: 13 amino acids. Germline V gene sequence: CDR1 SQVTM, CDR2 ANQGSEA. Trimming left V 3 bases short and J 0 bases short, with 7 bases between. CDR3 protein: CSVDGNSTDTQYF. CDR3 in DNA: TGCAGCGTTGACGGCAATAGCACAGATACGCAGTATTTT.

With respect to this clonotype: A read error may be the cause here, since a much bigger clone is one base away. The V gene is TRBV7-9, the J gene TRBJ2-3; 11 positions agree with TRBD2. Germline CDR1 is SEHNR and CDR2 is FQNEAQ (reference sequence). The CDR3 sequence is 16 residues long. Here the CDR3 DNA reads TGTACCAGCAGCTTCGGACTAGCGGGCCTAACAGATACGCAGTATTTT. Protein product: CTSSFGLAGLTDTQYF.

This clonotype was observed a few times. This chain links TRBV13 with TRBJ2-7, with D tentatively TRBD1 or TRBD2 (6 bases each). This CDR3 has 15 residues. CDR1 and CDR2 (germline): PRHDT, FYEKMQ (reference sequence). V lost 3 bases and J 3 bases, leaving 15 bases between the germline ends. CDR3 nucleotide sequence: TGTGCCAGCAGCTTTTGGGGGGCCGGAGGCTACGAGCAGTACTTC. Amino acids: CASSFWGAGGYEQYF.

Concerning this clonotype: Mismatch with germline at one junction end may stem from a read error. This chain joins TRBV7-2 and TRBJ2-1; 7 positions agree with TRBD2. This CDR3 is 16 amino acids long. Looked up from germline, CDR1 is SGHTA and CDR2 is FQGNSA. The CDR3 DNA is TGTGCCAGCAGCTTAGTGGGCGGGAGCTACTACGATGAGCAGTTCTTC. It is translated as CASSLVGGSYYDEQFF.

At least ten counts were recorded for this clonotype. This sequence joins TRBV12-3 or TRBV12-4 and TRBJ2-1; 7 bases match TRBD2. This CDR3 has 15 residues. The V segment lost 6 bases and the J segment 0 bases; nucleotides outside the gene matches: 5. Here the CDR3 DNA reads TGTGCCAGCAGGCTTTGGGGGGGCTCCTACAATGAGCAGTTCTTC. It specifies CASRLWGGSYNEQFF.

This clonotype was observed many times. This sequence joins TRBV7-9 and TRBJ1-4; no clear D gene. The CDR3 is made up of 17 amino acids. From germline, CDR1 is SEHNR and CDR2 FQNEAQ (reference sequence). Trimming cost V 5 bases and J 8 bases, with 24 bases left between them. The CDR3 region is CASSPPRGSPGTEKLFF. The CDR3 region has the DNA TGTGCCAGCAGCCCACCCCGCGGGTCCCCGGGAACAGAAAAACTGTTTTTT.

This clonotype has at least ten counts. V gene TRBV28 combines with J gene TRBJ1-1, with 7 nucleotides matching TRBD1. CDR3 length: 14 residues. CDR1 is MDHEN and CDR2 is SYDVKM in the germline V gene. After removal of 4 bases from V and 5 bases from J, the junction contained 7 bases not matched to a gene. The CDR3, as DNA: TGTGCCAGCAGTTCGGGGACAGAGGGTACTGAAGCTTTCTTT. Its translation: CASSSGTEGTEAFF.

This chain uses TRBV4-1 with TRBJ1-1; the D is unclear. In germline, CDR1 is MGHRA, CDR2 YSYEKL. This CDR3 region has 13 residues. V dropped 0 bases and J dropped 4 bases, with 6 bases sitting between them. CDR3 amino acids: CASSQDLITEAFF. CDR3 coding DNA: TGCGCCAGCAGCCAAGATCTCATCACTGAAGCTTTCTTT.

Only a few counts were recorded for this clonotype. V gene TRBV11-2 combines with J gene TRBJ2-7; 7 bases line up with TRBD1. This CDR3 spans 15 amino acids. Germline V gives CDR1 SGHAT, CDR2 FQNNGV. J was trimmed by 2 bases and V by 5 bases; bases with no gene match: 9. The CDR3 is CASSKGLDRAYEQYF. The CDR3 nucleotides are TGTGCCAGCAGCAAGGGGTTAGACAGGGCCTACGAGCAGTACTTC.

Points on this clonotype: A much more abundant neighbour one base away suggests this may be a read error. The chain recombines TRBV6-5 with TRBJ1-1; D may be TRBD1 (6 bases). The CDR3 covers 15 residues. V was cut by 2 bases and J by 4 bases, with 14 bases left in between. Germline V gene data show CDR1 as MNHEY and CDR2 as SVGAGI. This CDR3 is CASSYRAQGSTEAFF. The DNA for the CDR3 is TGTGCCAGCAGTTACAGAGCCCAGGGGAGCACTGAAGCTTTCTTT.

The rearrangement links TRBV9 to TRBJ1-1; D possibly corresponds to TRBD1 (5 bases). Germline CDR1 is SGDLS and CDR2 is YYNGEE. The V end was cut by 5 bases, the J end by 2 bases, with 16 bases between. This CDR3 is built from 15 residues. The CDR3 loop is CASSLFSGGNTEAFF. The CDR3 bases are TGTGCCAGCAGTTTATTTAGTGGGGGTAACACTGAAGCTTTCTTT.

This clonotype has only a few counts. The chain combines TRBV27 with TRBJ2-3; 8 positions match TRBD2. CDR1 and CDR2 from the germline V gene are MNHEY and SMNVEV (reference sequence). This CDR3 region has 15 residues. V shed 6 bases and J 4 bases; nucleotides not matched to a gene: 9. CDR3 residues: CASRLREGRADTQYF. DNA of the CDR3: TGTGCCAGCAGATTACGGGAGGGCCGAGCAGATACGCAGTATTTT.